These 27 T cell receptor beta chains originate from one sample sequenced in a study of a mutant IDH1 vaccine in newly diagnosed glioma. For these receptors, no antigen is known. Data came from immunoSEQ multiplex PCR; TCRdb stores just in-frame clones and leaves some out. The repertoire has under 35,000 clones, about 70% of them found once; the top ten carry more than 6.5%. Time point indicated: week 35, safety follow-up. All doses held 300 ug of mutant IDH1 20-mer peptide, with topical imiquimod. The sample in question was PBMCs, obtained from a glioma patient whose treatment included an IDH1 peptide vaccine. These receptors came from a man aged 45-65 years with glioma.

Only one count was recorded for this clone. J is TRBJ2-5 and V is TRBV5-6; the D is unclear. V lost 0 bases to trimming and J lost 6 bases, with 9 bases between them. This CDR3 is 13 amino acids long. CDR1 and CDR2 from the germline V gene are SGHDT and YYEEEE. CDR3 coding DNA: TGTGCCAGCAGCTTGGGAGTTGCTCAGACCCAGTACTTC. Its protein product is CASSLGVAQTQYF.

The rearrangement links TRBV5-5 to TRBJ1-2; D is possibly TRBD1 (5 bases). CDR3 length: 13 amino acids. CDR1 is SGHKS and CDR2 is YYEKEE in the germline V gene (reference sequence). V was clipped by 7 bases and J by 2 bases, with 12 bases between them. CDR3 residues: CASSLGGNYGYTF. The DNA for the CDR3 is TGTGCCAGCTCCCTGGGGGGGAACTATGGCTACACCTTC.

V usage is TRBV7-9 and J usage is TRBJ2-3; 9 bases fit TRBD2. The CDR3 totals 14 residues. Germline V CDR1 and CDR2: SEHNR, FQNEAQ (reference sequence). This CDR3 is CASIWGLASDTQYF. CDR3 sequence (DNA): TGTGCGTCCATTTGGGGACTAGCAAGCGATACGCAGTATTTT.

The rearrangement links TRBV7-8 to TRBJ2-7; a possible D gene is TRBD2 (5 bases). CDR1 and CDR2 (germline): SGHVS, FQNEAQ. The CDR3 loop spans 13 amino acids. V lost 1 base to trimming and J lost 5 bases, with 9 bases between them. The CDR3 DNA sequence: TGTGCCAGCAGCTTAGACGAGGGAAACGAGCAGTACTTC. Translation gives CASSLDEGNEQYF.

This sequence joins TRBV2 and TRBJ2-1; no firm D call. CDR1 and CDR2 from the germline V gene are SNHLY and FYNNEI. This CDR3 comprises 15 residues. V lost 4 bases and J lost 0, with 10 bases in between. The CDR3 nucleotides are TGTGCCAGCAGTGTCTGGACCAGCTCCTACAATGAGCAGTTCTTC. This translates into CASSVWTSSYNEQFF.

V and J are TRBV2 and TRBJ1-4; 7 positions agree with TRBD1. V trimming: 7 bases; J trimming: 5 bases; junction bases outside the gene matches: 13. There are 16 residues in the CDR3. Per germline, CDR1 SNHLY and CDR2 FYNNEI. CDR3 in amino acids: CASILRRRGRNEKLFF. Written as DNA, the CDR3 is TGTGCCAGCATTCTACGTCGTAGGGGGCGGAATGAAAAACTGTTTTTT.

The chain recombines TRBV6-5 with TRBJ2-1; D might be TRBD2 (5 bases). Trimming cost V 4 bases and J 9 bases, with 13 bases left between them. Germline V gene data show CDR1 as MNHEY and CDR2 as SVGAGI. The CDR3 is 13 amino acids. CDR3 region: CASSLVGEREQFF. The CDR3 DNA reads as TGTGCCAGCAGTTTGGTGGGAGAGCGTGAGCAGTTCTTC.

The V call is TRBV6-4, the J call TRBJ1-1; unclear D gene. Germline V gene sequence: CDR1 MRHNA, CDR2 SNTAGT. CDR3 length: 13 amino acids. Trimming pared 2 bases from V and 0 bases from J, leaving 4 bases between. The CDR3 bases are TGTGCCAGCAGTGACAGCCTGAACACTGAAGCTTTCTTT. Protein sequence: CASSDSLNTEAFF.

The chain has TRBV29-1 and TRBJ2-3; 8 bases fit TRBD2. Germline V CDR1 and CDR2: SQVTM, ANQGSEA. The CDR3 has 13 residues. The V segment lost 3 bases and the J segment 4 bases; nucleotides outside the gene matches: 3. CDR3: CSVDSGSADTQYF. CDR3 in DNA: TGCAGCGTTGACAGCGGGAGCGCAGATACGCAGTATTTT.

The J gene is TRBJ2-7, the V gene TRBV11-1; D remains unclear. The V and J ends lost 5 bases and 4 bases respectively, with 15 bases between them. Germline CDR1 is SGHAT and CDR2 is FQDESV (reference sequence). CDR3 length: 14 amino acids. The CDR3 DNA reads as TGTGCCAGCAGCCCACCCCAGAGTCGGTACGAGCAGTACTTC. Translated, it gives CASSPPQSRYEQYF.

V is TRBV7-2 and J is TRBJ1-5; unclear D gene. In germline, CDR1 is SGHTA, CDR2 FQGNSA. The CDR3 consists of 15 residues. The V gene lost 5 bases and the J gene lost 3 bases, with 14 bases spanning the gap. Here the CDR3 DNA reads TGTGCCAGCAGCCCCCGGGCGGGGATCAATCAGCCCCAGCATTTT. As protein: CASSPRAGINQPQHF.

V is TRBV19 and J is TRBJ1-2; D ambiguous. Per germline, CDR1 LNHDA and CDR2 SQIVND (reference sequence). The CDR3 is 14 residues long. V gave up 3 bases and J gave up 3 bases, with 11 bases separating them. The CDR3 loop is CASSIRFTDYGYTF. The CDR3 bases are TGTGCCAGTAGTATTCGGTTTACGGACTATGGCTACACCTTC.

This chain joins TRBV5-5 and TRBJ2-6; TRBD1 agrees at 7 bases. This CDR3 has 15 amino acids. Losses at the gene ends were 7 bases for V and 0 bases for J; bases not matched to a gene: 4. Germline loops: CDR1 SGHKS, CDR2 YYEKEE (reference sequence). The CDR3 DNA follows: TGTGCCAGCTCCACAGGGGTCTCTGGGGCCAACGTCCTGACTTTC. Protein: CASSTGVSGANVLTF.

The chain joins TRBV19 to TRBJ2-2; 8 nucleotides agree with TRBD2. CDR3 size: 12 residues. Germline lookup yields CDR1 LNHDA and CDR2 SQIVND (reference sequence). Trimming at V came to 8 bases and at J to 6 bases, leaving 2 bases not matched to a gene. This CDR3 reads CASDGRAGELFF. CDR3 DNA: TGTGCCAGTGACGGGAGGGCCGGGGAGCTGTTTTTT.

CDR3 residues: CASNSVGNEQFF. CDR3 DNA: TGTGCCAGCAACAGCGTCGGCAATGAGCAGTTCTTC. The chain recombines TRBV5-4 with TRBJ2-1; D not certain. The germline V and J ends were trimmed by 6 bases and 6 bases, with 10 bases remaining between them. Looked up from germline, CDR1 is SGHNT and CDR2 is YYREEE (reference sequence). This CDR3 is 12 amino acids long. Combining the CDR3 with reference TRBV5-4 and TRBJ2-1 gives the whole variable domain ETGVTQSPTHLIKTRGQQVTLRCSSQSGHNTVSWYQQALGQGPQFIFQYYREEENGRGNFPPRFSGLQFPNYSSELNVNALELDDSALYLCASNSVGNEQFFGPGTRLTVL.

CDR3 loop: CASSHINRAGRSYNEQFF. CDR3 nucleotide sequence: TGCGCCAGCAGCCACATAAACAGAGCGGGACGCTCCTACAATGAGCAGTTCTTC. This chain connects TRBV4-1 to TRBJ2-1; TRBD2 matches 7 bases. The CDR3 is 18 residues long. The germline CDR1 and CDR2 sequences are MGHRA and YSYEKL. The V segment lost 3 bases and the J segment 0 bases; nucleotides outside the gene matches: 11.

The V gene is TRBV7-9, the J gene TRBJ2-7; 9 nucleotides align to TRBD1. With V trimmed by 6 bases and J by 6 bases, 6 bases remained unmatched. The CDR3 has 13 amino acids. Germline V gene sequence: CDR1 SEHNR, CDR2 FQNEAQ (reference sequence). This chain's CDR3 is CASSRTGVGEQYF. In DNA form, the CDR3 reads TGTGCCAGCAGTCGGACAGGGGTAGGCGAGCAGTACTTC.

This clone has a handful of counts. The chain couples TRBV19 to TRBJ2-6; D could derive from TRBD1 or TRBD2 (6 bases each). The CDR3 contains 20 residues. Per the germline V gene, CDR1 is LNHDA and CDR2 is SQIVND (reference sequence). V was cut by 1 base and J by 1 base, with 20 bases left in between. The CDR3 DNA reads as TGTGCCAGTAGTATAGTCGCCGGGAGCCGGGGGCGATCTGGGGCCAACGTCCTGACTTTC. Encoded protein: CASSIVAGSRGRSGANVLTF.

The CDR3 loop reads CASREGSGGETQYF. The CDR3, as DNA: TGTGCCAGCAGGGAGGGTAGCGGGGGAGAGACCCAGTACTTC. The chain joins TRBV2 to TRBJ2-5, with TRBD2 identical over 9 bases. Germline CDR1 SNHLY, CDR2 FYNNEI. After removal of 6 bases from V and 4 bases from J, the junction contained 6 bases not matched to a gene. CDR3 length: 14 amino acids. Full variable domain (remainder filled in from reference TRBV2 and TRBJ2-5): EPEVTQTPSHQVTQMGQEVILRCVPISNHLYFYWYRQILGQKVEFLVSFYNNEISEKSEIFDDQFSVERPDGSNFTLKIRSTKLEDSAMYFCASREGSGGETQYFGPGTRLLVL.

This chain joins TRBV11-3 and TRBJ1-1; no clear D. The V gene's germline CDR1 is SGHNT and CDR2 YENEEA. Trimming shortened V by 5 bases and J by 7 bases, and 8 bases separated the two germline ends. This CDR3 contains 11 residues. CDR3 sequence (DNA): TGTGCCAGCAGCCCGTTGATTGAAGCTTTCTTT. Translation gives CASSPLIEAFF.

The CDR3 sequence: CASSEPGTGNFFGETQYF. The CDR3 DNA follows: TGTGCCAGCAGTGAACCTGGGACAGGGAACTTTTTTGGAGAGACCCAGTACTTC. This chain joins TRBV25-1 and TRBJ2-5, with 9 bases matching TRBD1. CDR1 and CDR2 (germline): MGHDK, SYGVNS. The CDR3 has 18 residues. The V segment lost 2 bases and the J segment 4 bases; nucleotides outside the gene matches: 14.

This chain uses TRBV28 with TRBJ1-1, with D unclear. CDR1 MDHEN and CDR2 SYDVKM come from the germline V gene. This CDR3 has 12 amino acids. Trimming stripped 7 bases from V and 11 bases from J, with 17 bases between. The CDR3 loop reads CASIEGTQWAFF. The CDR3 DNA reads TGTGCCAGCATAGAAGGAACCCAATGGGCTTTCTTT.

The chain joins TRBV9 to TRBJ2-5, with 10 nucleotides matching TRBD1. From germline, CDR1 is SGDLS and CDR2 YYNGEE. V lost 3 bases, J lost 2 bases, and 1 base stayed unmatched. The CDR3 contains 14 residues. This chain's CDR3 is CASSADRGQETQYF. In DNA, the CDR3 is TGTGCCAGCAGCGCGGACAGGGGGCAAGAGACCCAGTACTTC. Supplemented by reference TRBV9 and TRBJ2-5, the full variable domain reads DSGVTQTPKHLITATGQRVTLRCSPRSGDLSVYWYQQSLDQGLQFLIQYYNGEERAKGNILERFSAQQFPDLHSELNLSSLELGDSALYFCASSADRGQETQYFGPGTRLLVL.

The chain employs TRBV28 and TRBJ2-3; a weak D match, TRBD1 (5 bases). The CDR3 covers 14 residues. Germline CDR1 and CDR2: MDHEN and SYDVKM. The V and J ends lost 5 bases and 8 bases respectively, with 17 bases between them. CDR3 nucleotides: TGTGCCAGCAGTACACAGGTGTGGGGCAGTACGCAGTATTTT. Encoded protein: CASSTQVWGSTQYF. Combining the CDR3 with reference TRBV28 and TRBJ2-3 gives the whole variable domain DVKVTQSSRYLVKRTGEKVFLECVQDMDHENMFWYRQDPGLGLRLIYFSYDVKMKEKGDIPEGYSVSREKKERFSLILESASTNQTSMYLCASSTQVWGSTQYFGPGTRLTVL.

The chain carries TRBV5-6 and TRBJ1-2; D is unresolved. With 4 bases removed from V and 7 bases from J, the gap between germline ends came to 11 bases. This CDR3 is 12 amino acids long. Germline V lookup: CDR1 SGHDT, CDR2 YYEEEE. CDR3 protein: CASSLWESGYTF. CDR3 in DNA: TGTGCCAGCAGCCTGTGGGAGAGTGGCTACACCTTC. Full variable domain (missing parts from reference TRBV5-6 and TRBJ1-2): DAGVTQSPTHLIKTRGQQVTLRCSPKSGHDTVSWYQQALGQGPQFIFQYYEEEERQRGNFPDRFSGHQFPNYSSELNVNALLLGDSALYLCASSLWESGYTFGSGTRLTVV.

The chain is built from TRBV19 and TRBJ2-6; D gene ambiguous. V shed 0 bases and J shed 4 bases, with 7 bases lying between them. Germline assignment: CDR1 LNHDA and CDR2 SQIVND (reference sequence). The CDR3 is 15 amino acids. Written as DNA, the CDR3 is TGTGCCAGTAGTATAGATGCGTCCGGGGCCAACGTCCTGACTTTC. Translated, it gives CASSIDASGANVLTF.

The chain uses TRBV2 and TRBJ2-7; TRBD1 might be the D (6 bases). Between the trimmed V and J ends, which lost 10 bases and 5 bases, there was a span of 15 bases. The germline V gene has CDR1 SNHLY and CDR2 FYNNEI. CDR3 size: 12 residues. The CDR3: CAIPTTGDEQYF. The CDR3 bases are TGTGCCATTCCGACGACAGGAGACGAGCAGTACTTC.